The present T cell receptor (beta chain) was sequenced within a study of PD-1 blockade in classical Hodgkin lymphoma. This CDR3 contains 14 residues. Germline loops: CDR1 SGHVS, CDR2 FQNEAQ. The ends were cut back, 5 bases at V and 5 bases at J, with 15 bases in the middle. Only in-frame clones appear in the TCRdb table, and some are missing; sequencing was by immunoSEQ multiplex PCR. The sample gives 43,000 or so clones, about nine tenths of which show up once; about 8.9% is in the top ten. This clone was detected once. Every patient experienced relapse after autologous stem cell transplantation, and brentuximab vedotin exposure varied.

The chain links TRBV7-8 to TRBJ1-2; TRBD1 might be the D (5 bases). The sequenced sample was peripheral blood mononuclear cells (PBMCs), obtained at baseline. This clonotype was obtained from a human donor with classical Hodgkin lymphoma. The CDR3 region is CASSPEAGPYGYTF. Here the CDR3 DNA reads TGTGCCAGCAGCCCCGAGGCAGGGCCTTATGGCTACACCTTC. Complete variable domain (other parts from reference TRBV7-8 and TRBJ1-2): GAGVSQSPRYKVAKRGQDVALRCDPISGHVSLFWYQQALGQGPEFLTYFQNEAQLDKSGLPSDRFFAERPEGSVSTLKIQRTQQEDSAVYLCASSPEAGPYGYTFGSGTRLTVV.